This TCR beta chain was sequenced for a study of CD8 T cells in ankylosing spondylitis (dated by TCRdb to the late 2010s). A note on the overall study: The study set out to find disease-linked TCR variants by profiling T cell receptor beta repertoires in ankylosing spondylitis patients and healthy donors. The full study cohort comprised about 25 ankylosing spondylitis patients and roughly 100 healthy donors. Samples of peripheral blood were taken, and for ankylosing spondylitis patients, synovial fluid was collected as well. Summary of the overall study and its limitations: The disease-linked clones had a CD8+ phenotype and were found at relatively low frequencies in peripheral blood. The disease-linked clones were reported to be significantly enriched in matched synovial fluid samples from ankylosing spondylitis patients. A TCR beta motif of about 8 highly homologous amino acid variants appeared characteristic of blood from ankylosing spondylitis patients. Some of the motif variants had been reported before in the synovial fluid and blood of reactive arthritis patients, a finding that suggests common disease-initiation mechanisms.

The instrument given in TCRdb is Illumina HiSeq 2500. Quantitative 5'-RACE with molecular barcodes was used to prepare TCR beta libraries. In the original analysis: A new computational method based on a probabilistic model of VDJ rearrangement was used to identify disease-linked TCR variants. Using fastp at Q25 and MiXCR, TCRdb reprocessed the public reads and kept productive beta chains. Rows with a matching CDR3 protein are joined into one entry that keeps the most common DNA and genes. The V and J calls come from TCRdb's annotation, not from the publication. This sample comprises hundreds of thousands of distinct CDR3 sequences, about 11% of them detected only once. 0.45% to 0.6% of the sample lies in the top ten. This clonotype was found many times. The target of this receptor is not known. No base-level quality is on record; no much larger clone is a single base apart. The CDR3 runs 15 residues from the cysteine to the phenylalanine. The retained sequence is limited to the CDR3, 45 bases, with the frame set at the first base. Via the germline V gene, CDR1 is SGHTA and CDR2 FQGNSA. Cut back by 3 bases and 3 bases, the V and J ends lie 12 bases apart.

The origin of this receptor is a male donor with ankylosing spondylitis. The sequenced sample consisted of blood, either unsorted or a sorted T cell fraction (not recorded which). Recombination connected TRBV7-2 to TRBJ2-1; the D segment cannot be called with confidence. For the CDR3, the sequence is CASSLTRINYNEQFF. The sequenced DNA is TGTGCCAGCAGCTTGACGCGGATAAACTACAATGAGCAGTTCTTC.